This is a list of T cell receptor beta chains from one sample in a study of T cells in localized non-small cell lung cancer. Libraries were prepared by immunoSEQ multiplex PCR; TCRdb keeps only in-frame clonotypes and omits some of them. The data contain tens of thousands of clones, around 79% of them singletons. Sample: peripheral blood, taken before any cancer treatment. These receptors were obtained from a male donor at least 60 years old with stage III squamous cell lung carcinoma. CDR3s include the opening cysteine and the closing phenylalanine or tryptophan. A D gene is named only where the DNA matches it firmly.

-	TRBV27	CASSYLAQGDNEQFF
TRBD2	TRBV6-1	CASSEGGGSDNEQFF
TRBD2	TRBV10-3	CAITTSGADTQYF
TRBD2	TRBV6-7	CASLSSGLREDYEQYF
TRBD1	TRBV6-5	CASRAGQISGNTIYF
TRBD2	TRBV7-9	CASSLLAGGTDTQYF
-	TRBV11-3	CASSRDSETQYF
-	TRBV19	CASSTGRGETEAFF
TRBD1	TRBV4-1	CASSRTGGTGELFF
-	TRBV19	CASSIDQQRAFF
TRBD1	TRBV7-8	CASSRQGAPYNEQFF
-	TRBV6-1	CASSPTGRNQPQHF
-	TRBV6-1	CASSELRDIQYF
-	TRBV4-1	CASSLIGVAKNIQYF
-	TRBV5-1	CASSSPRGASSTDTQYF
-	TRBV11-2	CASSLGSGPSYEQYF
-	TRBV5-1	CASSSQENSGNTIYF
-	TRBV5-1	CASSPAGGHVNEKLFF
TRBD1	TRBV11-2	CASSPDRVGEQFF
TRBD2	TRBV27	CASSLLAGPGNEQFF
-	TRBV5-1	CASSLRTKQETQYF
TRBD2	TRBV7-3	CASSLNEGTNNEQFF
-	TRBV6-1	CASIETGLLQLANYGYTF
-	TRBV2	CASRETLYCTF
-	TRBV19	CASSPVHGWDSPLHF
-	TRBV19	CASREGNREQFF
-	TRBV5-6	CASSLDTAGGYGYTF
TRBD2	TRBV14	CASSQDFTSGRSF
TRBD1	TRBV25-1	CASSAGTDNSPLHF
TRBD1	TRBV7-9	CASSPGTVNQPQHF
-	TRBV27	CASSVGMVQPQHF